These 8 T cell receptor beta chains originate from one sample sequenced in a study of blood T cell repertoires in COVID-19. Using immunoSEQ multiplex PCR, the repertoire was profiled, and TCRdb retains in-frame clones only, with some absent. The sample includes roughly 160,000 clones, 80% to 85% of them seen just once. Sequenced: peripheral blood. The receptors were sampled from a man aged 65 to 85 with active or convalescent COVID-19.

The V call is TRBV7-8, the J call TRBJ1-1; 8 bases align to TRBD1. V lost 5 bases, J lost 5 bases, and 7 bases stayed unmatched. Germline CDR1 is SGHVS and CDR2 is FQNEAQ. The CDR3 loop spans 14 amino acids. The chain's CDR3 is CASSARQGLTEAFF. The CDR3 DNA reads as TGTGCCAGCAGCGCCCGACAGGGGTTAACTGAAGCTTTCTTT.

The chain joins TRBV28 to TRBJ1-3; 7 bases fit TRBD1. The CDR3 has 17 residues. From germline, CDR1 is MDHEN and CDR2 SYDVKM. The J segment lost 0 bases and the V segment lost 5 bases, leaving 10 bases of the junction unmatched. The CDR3 loop reads CASSRPGQVHSGNTIYF. The CDR3 DNA sequence: TGTGCCAGCAGTCGCCCTGGACAGGTACACTCTGGAAACACCATATATTTT.

V is TRBV11-2 and J is TRBJ2-2; 7 bases map to TRBD1. The CDR3 has 16 residues. The germline V gene encodes CDR1 SGHAT and CDR2 FQNNGV. J was trimmed by 6 bases and V by 5 bases; bases with no gene match: 12. The CDR3 here is CASSPTGLKGAGELFF. The CDR3 bases are TGTGCCAGCAGCCCGACAGGGTTGAAGGGAGCCGGGGAGCTGTTTTTT.

The CDR3 coding sequence is TGTGCCAGCAGCTCCCGGAGGGACACTGAAGCTTTCTTT. Translation: CASSSRRDTEAFF. The gene calls are TRBV7-3 and TRBJ1-1; D gene ambiguous. This CDR3 has 13 residues. The germline gives CDR1 SGHTA, CDR2 FQGTGA. V was shortened by 4 bases and J by 3 bases, with 9 bases between the two germline ends. The full variable domain, in which reference TRBV7-3 and TRBJ1-1 provide the parts outside the CDR3, is GAGVSQTPSNKVTEKGKYVELRCDPISGHTALYWYRQSLGQGPEFLIYFQGTGAADDSGLPNDRFFAVRPEGSVSTLKIQRTERGDSAVYLCASSSRRDTEAFFGQGTRLTVV.

This chain joins TRBV6-2 or TRBV6-3 and TRBJ1-2; D is perhaps TRBD1 (6 bases). The CDR3 length is 12 residues. Trimming shortened V by 6 bases and J by 4 bases, and 9 bases separated the two germline ends. The germline gives CDR1 MNHEY, CDR2 SVGEGT. The CDR3 is CASSGTPYGYTF. CDR3 DNA sequence: TGTGCCAGCAGCGGGACACCCTATGGCTACACCTTC.

This clone was found a few times. The rearrangement joins TRBV19 to TRBJ1-5, with D maybe TRBD1 (6 bases). This CDR3 has 14 amino acids. Germline V gene lookup returns CDR1 LNHDA and CDR2 SQIVND (reference sequence). The V end lost 3 bases, the J end lost 1 base, and 7 bases lay between the germline ends. This CDR3 reads CASSMTGSNQPQHF. The CDR3 bases are TGTGCCAGTAGTATGACAGGAAGCAATCAGCCCCAGCATTTT.

This chain joins TRBV4-1 and TRBJ2-7, with D unresolved. Germline V CDR1 and CDR2: MGHRA, YSYEKL. The CDR3 has 17 residues. V dropped 2 bases and J dropped 2 bases, with 19 bases sitting between them. The CDR3 bases are TGCGCCAGCAGCCAAACGGTAACTCGCCACGTACCCTACGAGCAGTACTTC. Its protein is CASSQTVTRHVPYEQYF.

This chain uses TRBV5-1 with TRBJ2-1, with 7 nucleotides matching TRBD1. The CDR3 runs 15 residues. In germline, CDR1 is SGHRS, CDR2 YFSETQ. The junction had 4 bases not matched to a gene; V was cut back by 0 bases and J by 4 bases. The CDR3 sequence is CASSLDGTVYNEQFF. For the CDR3, the DNA is TGCGCCAGCAGCTTGGACGGGACAGTTTACAATGAGCAGTTCTTC.